This is a list of T cell receptor beta chains from one sample in a study of cytomegalovirus exposure and HLA in healthy donors. Sequencing used immunoSEQ multiplex PCR; TCRdb keeps in-frame clones, though not all of them. The repertoire holds about 95,000 clones, with approximately 80% as singletons. The material sequenced was PBMCs. Source of these receptors: a man in his thirties or forties in good health and CMV-seropositive. CDR3s include the opening cysteine and the closing phenylalanine or tryptophan. The order of the fields is clone size, V gene, J gene, D gene, CDR3 protein, CDR3 DNA. D genes are given only for firm matches. Clone size is stated in some rows and not others, as once, few, many or a class when expanded.

abundance: -
v_gene: TRBV27
j_gene: TRBJ2-7
d_gene: TRBD1
CDR3aa: CASSFTGDEQYF
CDR3nt: TGTGCCAGCAGTTTCACAGGGGACGAGCAGTACTTC

abundance: -
v_gene: TRBV27
j_gene: TRBJ2-2
d_gene: -
CDR3aa: CASSVSSGTSTGELFF
CDR3nt: TGTGCCAGCAGCGTTTCCTCCGGGACATCAACCGGGGAGCTGTTTTTT

abundance: -
v_gene: TRBV14
j_gene: TRBJ2-5
d_gene: -
CDR3aa: CASSQVAPGQETQYF
CDR3nt: TGTGCCAGCAGCCAAGTAGCCCCGGGGCAAGAGACCCAGTACTTC

abundance: -
v_gene: TRBV6-5
j_gene: TRBJ2-1
d_gene: TRBD2
CDR3aa: CASSQGLAGLNEQFF
CDR3nt: TGTGCCAGCAGCCAGGGACTAGCGGGACTCAATGAGCAGTTCTTC

abundance: -
v_gene: TRBV19
j_gene: TRBJ2-1
d_gene: TRBD2
CDR3aa: CASSRAGTSGSFGNEQFF
CDR3nt: TGTGCCAGTAGTAGAGCAGGGACTAGCGGGAGTTTTGGGAATGAGCAGTTCTTC

abundance: -
v_gene: TRBV18
j_gene: TRBJ1-5
d_gene: -
CDR3aa: CASSPSADRQPQHF
CDR3nt: TGTGCCAGCTCACCGAGCGCAGATAGACAGCCCCAGCATTTT

abundance: -
v_gene: TRBV28
j_gene: TRBJ1-2
d_gene: TRBD1
CDR3aa: CASSLTGAGGYTF
CDR3nt: TGTGCCAGCAGTTTAACAGGGGCAGGAGGCTACACCTTC

abundance: -
v_gene: TRBV19
j_gene: TRBJ1-5
d_gene: -
CDR3aa: CASSDNRDQPQHF
CDR3nt: TGTGCCAGTAGTGATAACAGGGACCAGCCCCAGCATTTT

abundance: -
v_gene: TRBV20-1
j_gene: TRBJ1-1
d_gene: -
CDR3aa: CSAWETEAFF
CDR3nt: TGCAGTGCTTGGGAGACTGAAGCTTTCTTT

abundance: -
v_gene: TRBV9
j_gene: TRBJ2-7
d_gene: TRBD2
CDR3aa: CASSELAGGNSYEQYF
CDR3nt: TGTGCCAGCAGCGAACTAGCGGGAGGTAACTCCTACGAGCAGTACTTC

abundance: -
v_gene: TRBV9
j_gene: TRBJ2-7
d_gene: TRBD2
CDR3aa: CASSRSGSPYEQYF
CDR3nt: TGTGCCAGCAGCCGTAGCGGGAGCCCCTACGAGCAGTACTTC

abundance: -
v_gene: TRBV15
j_gene: TRBJ1-3
d_gene: -
CDR3aa: CATSSSRTVSNLISGNTIYF
CDR3nt: TGTGCCACCAGCAGCTCCCGGACAGTGTCCAACCTTATCTCTGGAAACACCATATATTTT

abundance: -
v_gene: TRBV9
j_gene: TRBJ1-1
d_gene: TRBD1
CDR3aa: CASSVVAGGNEAFF
CDR3nt: TGTGCCAGCAGCGTAGTGGCAGGGGGCAATGAAGCTTTCTTT

abundance: -
v_gene: TRBV5-4
j_gene: TRBJ2-1
d_gene: TRBD2
CDR3aa: CASSLGLAGGPEQFF
CDR3nt: TGTGCCAGCAGCTTGGGGCTAGCGGGAGGGCCTGAGCAGTTCTTC

abundance: -
v_gene: TRBV7-9
j_gene: TRBJ1-4
d_gene: -
CDR3aa: CASSSLEGTSEKLFF
CDR3nt: TGTGCCAGCAGCTCCTTGGAGGGCACGAGCGAAAAACTGTTTTTT

abundance: -
v_gene: TRBV14
j_gene: TRBJ2-4
d_gene: TRBD2
CDR3aa: CASRVAGGNIQYF
CDR3nt: TGTGCCAGCCGTGTAGCGGGAGGGAACATTCAGTACTTC

abundance: -
v_gene: TRBV6-1
j_gene: TRBJ2-7
d_gene: TRBD1
CDR3aa: CASIKPGQLYEQYF
CDR3nt: TGTGCCAGCATTAAACCGGGACAGTTATACGAGCAGTACTTC

abundance: -
v_gene: TRBV7-9
j_gene: TRBJ1-5
d_gene: -
CDR3aa: CASSLDQSRDGNQPQHF
CDR3nt: TGTGCCAGCAGCTTAGATCAATCCAGGGATGGCAATCAGCCCCAGCATTTT

abundance: -
v_gene: TRBV2
j_gene: TRBJ2-7
d_gene: -
CDR3aa: CASSPTYEQYF
CDR3nt: TGTGCCAGCAGTCCCACCTACGAGCAGTACTTC

abundance: -
v_gene: TRBV5-4
j_gene: TRBJ1-4
d_gene: -
CDR3aa: CASSLGAGEKLFF
CDR3nt: TGTGCCAGCAGCTTGGGGGCGGGAGAAAAACTGTTTTTT

abundance: -
v_gene: TRBV6-4
j_gene: TRBJ2-1
d_gene: TRBD2
CDR3aa: CASASAGGGSYNEQFF
CDR3nt: TGTGCCAGCGCCTCTGCCGGGGGGGGCTCCTACAATGAGCAGTTCTTC

abundance: -
v_gene: TRBV30
j_gene: TRBJ2-2
d_gene: TRBD2
CDR3aa: CAWTMGGSGGTGELFF
CDR3nt: TGTGCCTGGACCATGGGGGGGAGTGGGGGGACCGGGGAGCTGTTTTTT

abundance: -
v_gene: TRBV28
j_gene: TRBJ1-5
d_gene: -
CDR3aa: CASSLGRYNQPQHF
CDR3nt: TGTGCCAGCAGTTTGGGCCGTTACAATCAGCCCCAGCATTTT

abundance: -
v_gene: TRBV28
j_gene: TRBJ2-5
d_gene: -
CDR3aa: CASTPDSKETQYF
CDR3nt: TGTGCCAGCACTCCGGACAGCAAAGAGACCCAGTACTTC

abundance: -
v_gene: TRBV13
j_gene: TRBJ2-1
d_gene: -
CDR3aa: CASRGPGNNEQFF
CDR3nt: TGTGCCAGCAGAGGCCCAGGGAACAATGAGCAGTTCTTC

abundance: -
v_gene: TRBV6-6
j_gene: TRBJ1-5
d_gene: TRBD1
CDR3aa: CASTKDRQGASQPQHF
CDR3nt: TGTGCCAGCACCAAAGACCGACAGGGGGCGAGTCAGCCCCAGCATTTT

abundance: -
v_gene: TRBV5-4
j_gene: TRBJ2-2
d_gene: -
CDR3aa: CASSLREYGEPFF
CDR3nt: TGTGCCAGCAGCTTAAGGGAATACGGGGAGCCGTTTTTT

abundance: once
v_gene: TRBV25-1
j_gene: TRBJ1-1
d_gene: TRBD1
CDR3aa: CASSEYGSGGHTEAFF
CDR3nt: TGTGCCAGCAGTGAATACGGCTCAGGGGGACACACTGAAGCTTTCTTT

abundance: -
v_gene: TRBV9
j_gene: TRBJ2-7
d_gene: TRBD1
CDR3aa: CASSVAAGTGAYEQYF
CDR3nt: TGTGCCAGCAGCGTAGCAGCCGGGACAGGGGCCTACGAGCAGTACTTC

abundance: few
v_gene: TRBV5-3
j_gene: TRBJ2-7
d_gene: -
CDR3aa: CARSRRGGYCSYEQYF
CDR3nt: TGTGCCAGAAGCCGGAGAGGGGGATATTGCTCCTACGAGCAGTACTTC